The next 5 T cell receptor beta chains were all read from a single sample in a study of immune cell composition in non-small cell lung cancer. Normal lung was taken at the farthest possible site, at least 3 cm from tumour. Produced via immunoSEQ multiplex PCR; TCRdb's table is partial and in-frame only. The data contain 1,500 to 2,000 clones, 79% of them singletons. Sequencing used non-adjacent lung tissue. Receptors originate from a human donor with non-small cell lung cancer.

This sequence joins TRBV28 and TRBJ2-3, with D possibly being TRBD2 (5 bases). In germline, CDR1 is MDHEN, CDR2 SYDVKM. V was trimmed by 6 bases and J by 4 bases, leaving 14 bases between them. There are 14 residues in the CDR3. CDR3 sequence (DNA): TGTGCCAGCAGACTTAGCGATCCCGCAGATACGCAGTATTTT. It is translated as CASRLSDPADTQYF.

The J gene is TRBJ2-1, the V gene TRBV5-5; D is perhaps TRBD2 (6 bases). Trimming took 4 bases from V and 0 from J, leaving 20 bases between them. This CDR3 is 18 amino acids long. From germline, CDR1 is SGHKS and CDR2 YYEKEE (reference sequence). CDR3 nucleotide sequence: TGTGCCAGCAGCCGAACTCTTAGCGGAACGAGCTCCTACAATGAGCAGTTCTTC. Protein sequence: CASSRTLSGTSSYNEQFF.

The chain employs TRBV7-9 and TRBJ1-1; the match to TRBD1 covers 9 bases. Germline V gene sequence: CDR1 SEHNR, CDR2 FQNEAQ (reference sequence). The CDR3 covers 14 residues. The J segment lost 4 bases and the V segment lost 4 bases, leaving 4 bases of the junction unmatched. The CDR3 here is CASSSGQGSTEAFF. CDR3 in DNA: TGTGCCAGCAGCTCGGGACAGGGAAGCACTGAAGCTTTCTTT.

The chain employs TRBV5-1 and TRBJ2-7, with D possibly being TRBD1 (5 bases). The CDR3 has 17 amino acids. Trimming pared 4 bases from V and 2 bases from J, leaving 22 bases between. CDR1 and CDR2 from the germline V gene are SGHRS and YFSETQ. Written as DNA, the CDR3 is TGCGCCAGCAGCCCGCCCGAGACAGCCTACGCCCCCTACGAGCAGTACTTC. It translates to CASSPPETAYAPYEQYF. The full variable domain, with the rest looked up from reference TRBV5-1 and TRBJ2-7, is KAGVTQTPRYLIKTRGQQVTLSCSPISGHRSVSWYQQTPGQGLQFLFEYFSETQRNKGNFPGRFSGRQFSNSRSEMNVSTLELGDSALYLCASSPPETAYAPYEQYFGPGTRLTVT.

This clone appeared a single time. The chain carries TRBV29-1 and TRBJ2-3; 9 bases fit TRBD1. V shed 7 bases and J 5 bases; nucleotides not matched to a gene: 10. The CDR3 totals 14 residues. Germline V CDR1 and CDR2: SQVTM, ANQGSEA. CDR3 loop: CSADRDRVQDTQYF. The CDR3 region has the DNA TGCAGCGCAGACCGGGACAGGGTACAAGATACGCAGTATTTT.